One and the same sample provided the 2 T cell receptor beta chains below, sequenced in a study of T cell clonotyping in hematopoietic cell transplantation. Sequencing used immunoSEQ multiplex PCR; TCRdb keeps in-frame clones, though not all of them. This sample carries 7,000 or so clones, 95% to 99% of them seen once, and the ten largest clones take around 0.6%. The source was PBMCs, collected 30 days after allogeneic stem cell transplant. These receptors were taken from a male patient in his sixties or seventies who had an allogeneic stem cell transplant from a related donor, so the T cells may come from the graft donor. Some clones in this sample may be carry-over from other donors' samples.

The chain has TRBV28 and TRBJ1-5; maybe TRBD1 (6 bases). The ends were cut back, 3 bases at V and 0 bases at J, with 9 bases in the middle. The germline V gene encodes CDR1 MDHEN and CDR2 SYDVKM. The CDR3 covers 15 residues. The chain's CDR3 is CASSFRDISNQPQHF. The CDR3 bases are TGTGCCAGCAGTTTCCGGGACATTAGCAATCAGCCCCAGCATTTT.

The chain uses TRBV15 and TRBJ1-6, with no clear D. In germline, CDR1 is LNHNV, CDR2 YYDKDF (reference sequence). V dropped 1 base and J dropped 8 bases, with 18 bases sitting between them. The CDR3 consists of 17 residues. CDR3 in amino acids: CATSRALRGTEDSPLHF. Written as DNA, the CDR3 is TGTGCCACCAGCAGAGCTTTGCGTGGAACGGAGGATTCACCCCTCCACTTT.